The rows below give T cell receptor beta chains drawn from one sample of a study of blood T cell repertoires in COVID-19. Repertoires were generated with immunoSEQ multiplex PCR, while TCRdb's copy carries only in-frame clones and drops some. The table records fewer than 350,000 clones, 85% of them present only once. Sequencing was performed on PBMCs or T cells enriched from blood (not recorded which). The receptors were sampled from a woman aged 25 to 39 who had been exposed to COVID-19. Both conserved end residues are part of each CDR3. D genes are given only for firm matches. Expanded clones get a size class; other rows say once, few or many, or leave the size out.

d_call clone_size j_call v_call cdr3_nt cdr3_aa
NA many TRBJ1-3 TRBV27 TGTGCCAGCAGTTGGAGGGGGGGATCTGGAAACACCATATATTTT CASSWRGGSGNTIYF
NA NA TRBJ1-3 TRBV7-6 TGTGCCAGCAGCCCAGGACAGTCCTTACACTACTCTGGAAACACCATATATTTT CASSPGQSLHYSGNTIYF
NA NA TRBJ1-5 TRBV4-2 TGTGCCAGCAGCCAAGACATATGGCAGGAACTCGATCAGCCCCAGCATTTT CASSQDIWQELDQPQHF
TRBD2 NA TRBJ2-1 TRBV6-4 TGTGCCAGTTCCGAAGCGGGGAGTAATGAGCAGTTCTTC CASSEAGSNEQFF
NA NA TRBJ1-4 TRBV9 TGTGCCAGCAGCGTAGGAAAGGGGCGCGAAAAACTGTTTTTT CASSVGKGREKLFF
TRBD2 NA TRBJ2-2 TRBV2 TGTGCCAGCAGTGAAAGGGGAGGGAACGGGGAGCTGTTTTTT CASSERGGNGELFF
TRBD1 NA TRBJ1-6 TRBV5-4 TGTGCCAGCAGCCAGGGGGACTCACCCCTCCACTTT CASSQGDSPLHF
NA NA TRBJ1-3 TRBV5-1 TGCGCCAGCAGCTCGCAGGGATCTGGAAACACCATATATTTT CASSSQGSGNTIYF
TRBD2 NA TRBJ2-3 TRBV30 TGTGCCTTGGGACTAGCGGCTAGCACAGATACGCAGTATTTT CALGLAASTDTQYF
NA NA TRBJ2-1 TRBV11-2 TGTGCCAGCAGCACACTTGGGGTAGCGGCCTACAATGAGCAGTTCTTC CASSTLGVAAYNEQFF
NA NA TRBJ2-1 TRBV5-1 TGCGCCAGCAGCTTTGGATCGGGGCAGGGGTTTCACCAGTTCTTC CASSFGSGQGFHQFF
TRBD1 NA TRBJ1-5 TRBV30 TGTGCCTGGAGTTTAGGGGGCCAGGGTCAGCCCCAGCATTTT CAWSLGGQGQPQHF
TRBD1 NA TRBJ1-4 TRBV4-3 TGCGCCAGCAGCCAAGCCGACAGGGAAAATGAAAAACTGTTTTTT CASSQADRENEKLFF
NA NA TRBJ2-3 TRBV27 TGTGCCAGCAGTTTCAGGGGACCCACAGATACGCAGTATTTT CASSFRGPTDTQYF
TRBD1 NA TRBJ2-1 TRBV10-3 TGTGCCATCAGCTCCACGGGGACAGGGGCTAACAATGAGCAGTTCTTC CAISSTGTGANNEQFF
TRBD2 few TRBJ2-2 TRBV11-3 TGTGCCAGCAGCTGGACTAGCGGGGGAAACACCGGGGAGCTGTTTTTT CASSWTSGGNTGELFF
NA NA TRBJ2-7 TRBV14 TGTGCCAGCAGCCAAAAATGGCAGGGATTAAACTTCAACGAGCAGTACTTC CASSQKWQGLNFNEQYF
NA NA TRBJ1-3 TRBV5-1 TGCGCCAGCAGCTTGGATTGGAGCTCTGGAAACACCATATATTTT CASSLDWSSGNTIYF
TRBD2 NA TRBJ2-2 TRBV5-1 TGCGCCAGCAGCACCGGACTAGCGGGAGTGTCCACCGGGGAGCTGTTTTTT CASSTGLAGVSTGELFF
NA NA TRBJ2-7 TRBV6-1 TGTGCCAGCAGTGAAGCTCCCAGGCGCGAGCAGTACTTC CASSEAPRREQYF
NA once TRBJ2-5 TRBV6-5 TGTGCCAGCAGTACCTCCACAGGGTATGTGGAGACCCAGTACTTC CASSTSTGYVETQYF
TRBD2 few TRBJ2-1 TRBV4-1 TGCGCCAGCAGCCAAGAGGGCCGAAGCGGGGGGCCCTACAATGAGCAGTTCTTC CASSQEGRSGGPYNEQFF
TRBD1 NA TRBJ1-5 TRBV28 TGTGCCAGCCAGGGGACAGGACCTCGGCCCCAGCATTTT CASQGTGPRPQHF
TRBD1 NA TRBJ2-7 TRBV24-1 TGTGCCACCAGTGATTCGGGACAGGGCTCCTACGAGCAGTACTTC CATSDSGQGSYEQYF
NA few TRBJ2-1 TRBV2 TGTGCCAGCAGGAATAAACAGGGGCAGTTCTTC CASRNKQGQFF
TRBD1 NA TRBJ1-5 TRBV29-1 TGCAGCGCCCGGACAGGGGGGGATCAGCCCCAGCATTTT CSARTGGDQPQHF
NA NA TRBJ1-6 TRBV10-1 TGCGCCAGCAGTGGGGGGGACTTACGGTCACCCCTCCACTTT CASSGGDLRSPLHF
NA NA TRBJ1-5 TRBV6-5 TGTGCCAGCAGTTACTCGGGACTCGGGACGGGCCAGCCCCAGCATTTT CASSYSGLGTGQPQHF
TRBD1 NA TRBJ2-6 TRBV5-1 TGCGCCAGCAGAGACAGGGTTAGCTCTGGGGCCAACGTCCTGACTTTC CASRDRVSSGANVLTF
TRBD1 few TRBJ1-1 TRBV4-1 TGCGCCAGCAGCCAAGATGTGGGACAGCCGAACACTGAAGCTTTCTTT CASSQDVGQPNTEAFF
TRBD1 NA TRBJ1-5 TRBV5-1 TGCGCCAGCAGTCCCGGGACAGGGGGGAATCAGCCCCAGCATTTT CASSPGTGGNQPQHF
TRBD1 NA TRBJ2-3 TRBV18 TGTGCCAGCTCACCACAGGGAGACAGGGGGGATACGCAGTATTTT CASSPQGDRGDTQYF
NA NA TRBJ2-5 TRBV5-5 TGTGCCAGCAGCTCTAGGGGCAGGGTAGAGACCCAGTACTTC CASSSRGRVETQYF
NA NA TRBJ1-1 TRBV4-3 TGCGCCAGCAGCCAAGAGCGTCAGGGTAGGAACACTGAAGCTTTCTTT CASSQERQGRNTEAFF
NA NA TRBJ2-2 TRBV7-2 TGTGCCAGCAGCTTAGCCCGAAAGAGCGGGGAGCTGTTTTTT CASSLARKSGELFF